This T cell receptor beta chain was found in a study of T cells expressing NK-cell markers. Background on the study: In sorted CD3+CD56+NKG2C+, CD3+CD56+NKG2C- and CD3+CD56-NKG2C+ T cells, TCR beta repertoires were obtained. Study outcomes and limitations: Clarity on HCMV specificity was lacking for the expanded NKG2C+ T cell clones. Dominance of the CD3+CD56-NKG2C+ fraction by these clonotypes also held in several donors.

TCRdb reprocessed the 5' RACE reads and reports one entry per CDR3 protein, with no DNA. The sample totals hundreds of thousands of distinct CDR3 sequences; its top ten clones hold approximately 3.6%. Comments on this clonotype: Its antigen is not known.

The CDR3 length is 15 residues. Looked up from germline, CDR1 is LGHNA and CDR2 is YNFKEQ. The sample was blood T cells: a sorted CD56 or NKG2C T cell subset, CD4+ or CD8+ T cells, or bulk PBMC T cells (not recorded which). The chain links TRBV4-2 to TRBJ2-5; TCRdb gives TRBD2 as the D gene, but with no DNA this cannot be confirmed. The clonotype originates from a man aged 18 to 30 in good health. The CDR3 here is CASSRQGRADQTQYF.